This TCR beta chain appears in the sequencing data of a study of blood T cell repertoires in COVID-19. About the research overall: From T cells, B-cell-depleted T cells, or PBMCs came the material, which was cDNA or gDNA.

V lost 0 bases and J 4 bases, leaving 16 bases between the germline ends. Germline CDR1 reads GTSNPN; CDR2 reads SVGIG (reference sequence). The CDR3 is 16 amino acids. Original processing notes: For nucleated cells, counts were estimated from reference gene primer amplification. The assay was immunoSEQ multiplex PCR, and TCRdb's table has in-frame clones only and misses some. The DNA gave D and trimming, while V, J and clone size come from that table. The sample consists of 200,000 to 300,000 clones, over 70% of them appearing once. This clonotype originated in a woman aged 40 to 50 who had recovered from COVID-19. Sequenced material: peripheral blood. The chain has TRBV30 and TRBJ1-3; unclear D gene. The CDR3 region has the DNA TGTGCCTGGAGTGTGAAATATAGGAGAGAGGGAAACACCATATATTTT. Residues: CAWSVKYRREGNTIYF.